The 3 T cell receptor beta chains reported below all come from one sample, sequenced in a study of blood T cell repertoires in COVID-19. Only in-frame clones appear in the TCRdb table, and some are missing; sequencing was by immunoSEQ multiplex PCR. This repertoire shows roughly 160,000 clones, around 80% found once; its top ten account for roughly 13%. Sequencing was performed on PBMCs or T cells enriched from blood (not recorded which). The source of these receptors is an older woman who had recovered from COVID-19.

J is TRBJ1-5 and V is TRBV19; 7 bases agree with TRBD1. The trim removed 1 base at V and 6 bases at J, leaving 9 bases unmatched. CDR1 and CDR2 (germline): LNHDA, SQIVND (reference sequence). The CDR3 is made up of 16 amino acids. The CDR3 spells CASSIAGARGSQPQHF. For the CDR3, the DNA is TGTGCCAGTAGTATAGCCGGCGCCAGGGGGAGTCAGCCCCAGCATTTT.

The chain couples TRBV5-1 to TRBJ1-2; 7 bases agree with TRBD1. The trim removed 3 bases at V and 4 bases at J, leaving 6 bases unmatched. The CDR3 contains 14 residues. Germline values: CDR1 SGHRS, CDR2 YFSETQ. The CDR3 is CASSSSQGPYGYTF. CDR3 bases: TGCGCCAGCAGCTCCTCACAGGGGCCCTATGGCTACACCTTC.

This chain connects TRBV4-1 to TRBJ2-1, with 11 bases lining up with TRBD2. Per germline, CDR1 MGHRA and CDR2 YSYEKL. There are 19 residues in the CDR3. The V and J ends lost 8 bases and 0 bases, in that order; junction bases with no gene match: 15. CDR3 protein: CASFSTPSGGPRSYNEQFF. The CDR3 DNA sequence: TGCGCCAGCTTCTCAACGCCTAGCGGGGGGCCCCGCTCCTACAATGAGCAGTTCTTC.